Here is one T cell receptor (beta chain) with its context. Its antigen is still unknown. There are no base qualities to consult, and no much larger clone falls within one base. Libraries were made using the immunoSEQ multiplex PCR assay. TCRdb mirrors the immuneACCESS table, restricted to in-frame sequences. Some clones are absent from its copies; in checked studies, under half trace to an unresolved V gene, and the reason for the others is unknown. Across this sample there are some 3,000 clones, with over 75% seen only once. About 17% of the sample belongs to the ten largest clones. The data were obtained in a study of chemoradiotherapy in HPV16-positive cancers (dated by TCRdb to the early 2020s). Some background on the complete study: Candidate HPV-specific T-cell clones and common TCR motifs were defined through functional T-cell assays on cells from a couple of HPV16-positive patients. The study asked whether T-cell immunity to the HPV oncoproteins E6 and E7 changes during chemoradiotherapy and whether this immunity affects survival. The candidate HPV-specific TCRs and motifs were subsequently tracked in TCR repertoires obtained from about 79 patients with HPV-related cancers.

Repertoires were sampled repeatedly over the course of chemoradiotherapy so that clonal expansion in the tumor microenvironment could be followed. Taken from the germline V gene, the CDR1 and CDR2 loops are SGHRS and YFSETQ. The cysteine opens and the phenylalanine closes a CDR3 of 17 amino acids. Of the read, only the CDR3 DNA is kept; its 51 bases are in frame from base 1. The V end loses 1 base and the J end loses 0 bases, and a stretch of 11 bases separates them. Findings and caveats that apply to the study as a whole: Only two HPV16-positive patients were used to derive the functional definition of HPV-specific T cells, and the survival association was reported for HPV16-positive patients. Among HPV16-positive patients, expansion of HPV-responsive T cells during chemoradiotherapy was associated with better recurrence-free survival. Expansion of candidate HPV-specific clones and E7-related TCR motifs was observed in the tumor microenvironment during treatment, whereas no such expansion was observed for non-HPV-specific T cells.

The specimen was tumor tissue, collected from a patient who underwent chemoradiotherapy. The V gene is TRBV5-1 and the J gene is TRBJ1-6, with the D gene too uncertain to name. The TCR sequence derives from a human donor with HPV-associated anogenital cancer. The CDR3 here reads CASSLSAISSYNSPLHF. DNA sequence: TGCGCCAGCAGCTTGTCGGCTATAAGCTCCTATAATTCACCCCTCCACTTT.